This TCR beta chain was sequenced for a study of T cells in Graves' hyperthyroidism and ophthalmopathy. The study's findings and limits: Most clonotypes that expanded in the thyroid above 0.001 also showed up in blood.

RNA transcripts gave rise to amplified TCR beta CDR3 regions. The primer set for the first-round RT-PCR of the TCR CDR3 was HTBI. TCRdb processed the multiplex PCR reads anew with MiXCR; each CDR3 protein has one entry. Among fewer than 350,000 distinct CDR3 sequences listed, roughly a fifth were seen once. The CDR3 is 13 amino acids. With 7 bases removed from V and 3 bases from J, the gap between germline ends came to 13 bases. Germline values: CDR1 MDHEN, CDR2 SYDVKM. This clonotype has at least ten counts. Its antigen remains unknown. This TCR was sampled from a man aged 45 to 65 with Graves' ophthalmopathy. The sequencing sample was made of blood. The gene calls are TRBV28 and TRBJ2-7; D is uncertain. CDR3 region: CASNGQRDYEQYF. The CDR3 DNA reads TGTGCCAGCAACGGCCAGAGAGACTACGAGCAGTACTTC.